This TCR beta chain was sequenced in a study of lymphopenia after photon versus proton radiotherapy. Study-wide results and caveats: Photon-treated patients lost naive T cells and TCR diversity; proton-treated stayed stable. Larger post-nadir TCR diversity loss correlated inversely with survival in deceased patients. Post-nadir diversity loss with photons came from oligoclonal expansion, particularly CD8+ Temra cells.

This clone was counted a single time. As yet, its antigen is unknown. Other DNA variants within this sample encode the same CDR3. V dropped 5 bases and J dropped 0 bases, with 3 bases sitting between them. CDR3 length: 12 residues. Germline assignment: CDR1 SEHNR and CDR2 FQNEAQ (reference sequence). Method: immunoSEQ multiplex PCR; TCRdb's copy keeps in-frame clones and lacks some. This sample carries roughly 57,000 clones, around 82% of them seen once, and the ten largest clones take over 25%. The clonotype was recovered from a man aged 50-60 years with gastric cancer. This chain links TRBV7-9 with TRBJ2-3; D call uncertain. This sample comprised peripheral blood, obtained from a patient treated with photon-based radiotherapy. CDR3 region: CASSPSTDTQYF. The CDR3 nucleotides read TGTGCCAGCAGCCCCAGCACAGATACGCAGTATTTT.